The present T cell receptor (beta chain) was sequenced within a study of control samples from healthy donors and cancer patients. This clone was counted between two and nine times. The germline gives CDR1 LNHNV, CDR2 YYDKDF (reference sequence). V lost 5 bases, J lost 8 bases, and 5 bases stayed unmatched. The CDR3 is made up of 13 amino acids. Sequenced by immunoSEQ multiplex PCR; TCRdb stores in-frame clones only, minus some. The data hold approximately 170,000 clones, with 85% to 90% observed a single time. The sequenced material came from blood. This chain uses TRBV15 with TRBJ1-4, with 7 bases that match TRBD1. The TCR sequence derives from a woman aged 45-65 years in good health. DNA of the CDR3: TGTGCCACCAGCGATGGGACAGCCGAAAAACTGTTTTTT. This encodes CATSDGTAEKLFF.